A selection of T cell receptor beta chains follows, all from one sample in a study of blood T cell repertoires in COVID-19. Assay: immunoSEQ multiplex PCR; the TCRdb copy retains only in-frame clones and omits some. The repertoire includes 470,000 or so clones, over 75% of them detected once, and 3% to 3.5% sits in the top ten. Material: peripheral blood. The receptors originated from a human donor in a cohort sampled during active COVID-19. Both conserved end residues are part of each CDR3. Fields, in order: V gene, CDR3 length, J gene, CDR3 protein.

V gene: TRBV4-3
CDR3 length: 15
J gene: TRBJ2-1
CDR3 protein: CASSRMGTGVDEQFF

V gene: TRBV7-2
CDR3 length: 14
J gene: TRBJ2-7
CDR3 protein: CASSFRDNSYEQYF

V gene: TRBV27
CDR3 length: 18
J gene: TRBJ2-2
CDR3 protein: CASTLLWGGQIKIGELFF

V gene: TRBV28
CDR3 length: 15
J gene: TRBJ2-5
CDR3 protein: CASRTRGRELETQYF

V gene: TRBV5-1
CDR3 length: 16
J gene: TRBJ2-2
CDR3 protein: CASSLGGLAGTGELFF

V gene: TRBV19
CDR3 length: 12
J gene: TRBJ2-3
CDR3 protein: CASTGSTDTQYF

V gene: TRBV19
CDR3 length: 20
J gene: TRBJ2-6
CDR3 protein: CATREEDRAGGSSGANVLTF

V gene: TRBV28
CDR3 length: 14
J gene: TRBJ2-3
CDR3 protein: CASSLSSGTDTQYF

V gene: TRBV27
CDR3 length: 14
J gene: TRBJ1-4
CDR3 protein: CASAAGATNEKLFF

V gene: TRBV5-4
CDR3 length: 15
J gene: TRBJ2-5
CDR3 protein: CASSEKSLFRETQYF

V gene: TRBV5-4
CDR3 length: 14
J gene: TRBJ1-1
CDR3 protein: CASSLGGSATEAFF

V gene: TRBV27
CDR3 length: 17
J gene: TRBJ2-6
CDR3 protein: CASRRQGAVSGANVLTF

V gene: TRBV28
CDR3 length: 15
J gene: TRBJ2-5
CDR3 protein: CASSLHGTAQETQYF

V gene: TRBV19
CDR3 length: 16
J gene: TRBJ2-1
CDR3 protein: CASSIWGRGPYNEQFF

V gene: TRBV7-2
CDR3 length: 13
J gene: TRBJ2-7
CDR3 protein: CASSLMRQNEQYF

V gene: TRBV29-1
CDR3 length: 14
J gene: TRBJ2-2
CDR3 protein: CSARKLLRDGELFF

V gene: TRBV7-3
CDR3 length: 16
J gene: TRBJ1-2
CDR3 protein: CASSLETGKWNYGYTF